This T cell receptor beta chain was obtained from a study of cytomegalovirus exposure and HLA in healthy donors. The PCR contained 60 Vbeta and 13 Jbeta primers. Profiled with immunoSEQ multiplex PCR; TCRdb holds only in-frame clones, not every one. The repertoire holds 60,000 to 75,000 clones, with roughly 74% as singletons. Regarding the study as a whole: A previous analysis found most TCR beta V segments productive roughly 87% or roughly 30% of the time.

Only a few counts were recorded for this clone. Its specificity is unknown. The CDR3 runs to 19 residues. Looked up from germline, CDR1 is LNHDA and CDR2 is SQIVND (reference sequence). V was clipped by 5 bases and J by 1 base; unmatched bases: 11. The clonotype comes from a young man in good health and CMV-seropositive. The sequencing sample was made of PBMCs. This rearrangement joins TRBV19 to TRBJ2-1, with 13 bases identical to TRBD2. The CDR3 region has the DNA TGTGCCAGTAGTCGCGTCGGGACTAGCGGGGACCCTTCCTACAATGAGCAGTTCTTC. This sequence encodes CASSRVGTSGDPSYNEQFF.